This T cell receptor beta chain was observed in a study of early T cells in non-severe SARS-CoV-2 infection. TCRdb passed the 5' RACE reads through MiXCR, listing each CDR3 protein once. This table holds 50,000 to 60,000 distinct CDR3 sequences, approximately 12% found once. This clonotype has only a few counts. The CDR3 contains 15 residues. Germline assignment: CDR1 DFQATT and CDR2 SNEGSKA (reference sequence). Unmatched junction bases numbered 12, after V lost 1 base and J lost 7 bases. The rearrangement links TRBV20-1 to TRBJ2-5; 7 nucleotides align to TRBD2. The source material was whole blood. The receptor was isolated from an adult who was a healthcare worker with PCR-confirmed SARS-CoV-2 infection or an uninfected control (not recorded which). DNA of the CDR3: TGCAGTGCTAGAGGGTCCTGGCCCTGGGGGGGGACCCAGTACTTC. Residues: CSARGSWPWGGTQYF.